This T cell receptor beta chain stems from a study of T cell responses to AZD1222 COVID-19 vaccine. Whole-study context: Investigators merged groups given second doses at roughly 4 or roughly 12 weeks.

Data came from immunoSEQ multiplex PCR; TCRdb stores just in-frame clones and leaves some out. The table has 200,000 or so clones, about 92% seen once; the top ten hold about 9.4%. Study observations and caveats: Following two doses of AZD1222, Spike-specific TCR breadth and depth rose. At 160-218 and 743-854, vaccine-associated CD4 TCRs were dominant, and they spanned spike.

Concerning this clone itself: Its antigen is unidentified.

The CDR3 covers 14 residues. Germline loops: CDR1 LNHDA, CDR2 SQIVND (reference sequence). With 5 bases clipped from V and 6 bases from J, the junction kept 6 bases outside the gene matches. The clonotype comes from an adult in good health. The sample consisted of peripheral blood, taken on day 0 of AZD1222 vaccination. The rearrangement links TRBV19 to TRBJ2-7; 11 bases match TRBD2. The CDR3 here is CASSSLAGAGEQYF. The CDR3, as DNA: TGTGCCAGTAGTTCACTAGCGGGAGCTGGCGAGCAGTACTTC.